This TCR beta chain is drawn from a study of Tregs in tolerant kidney transplant recipients. This clone was detected only once. Produced via immunoSEQ multiplex PCR; TCRdb's table is partial and in-frame only. The sample consists of about 72,000 clones, around 90% of them appearing once. Germline V gene sequence: CDR1 MGHDK, CDR2 SYGVNS. The CDR3 spans 13 residues. Trimming cost V 5 bases and J 3 bases, with 11 bases left between them. The chain combines TRBV25-1 with TRBJ2-7; possible D gene TRBD1, 6 bases. The TCR comes from a human donor who received a combined kidney and bone marrow transplant. The sequences come from CD8+ T cells from blood, collected before the transplant. CDR3 protein: CASSPTDSYEQYF. CDR3 bases: TGTGCCAGCAGTCCTACGGACAGCTACGAGCAGTACTTC.